What follows describes a single TCR beta chain. Its target is not known. Clones were read by immunoSEQ multiplex PCR, and TCRdb kept only the in-frame ones, dropping some. This table has about 150,000 clones, around 86% appearing once. CDR1 is MDHEN and CDR2 is SYDVKM in the germline V gene. The CDR3 consists of 16 residues. Trimming took 6 bases from V and 4 from J, leaving 18 bases between them. These data are taken from a study of T cell responses to AZD1222 COVID-19 vaccine. Whole-study findings and limits: Nearly half of spike-specific TCRs reportedly target variant regions that are unmutated in the B.1.351 and B.1.1.7 variants. It should be noted that donors were predominantly white British and more often female, and clonal diversity was possibly underestimated. Repertoire collection took place solely once the T cell response had peaked. Spike-specific TCR breadth and depth rose after two AZD1222 doses.

V is TRBV28 and J is TRBJ2-2; D possibly uses TRBD1 or TRBD2 (5 bases each). The clonotype was recovered from an adult in good health. The sequencing here drew on peripheral blood, taken on day 0 of MenACWY control vaccination. CDR3 region: CASSRVGAVGTGELFF. In DNA, the CDR3 is TGTGCCAGCAGCCGTGTCGGGGCGGTGGGCACCGGGGAGCTGTTTTTT.